This T cell receptor beta chain was found in a study of blood T cell repertoires in COVID-19. Across the whole study: Sites across the United States, Italy and Spain contributed samples from acute and convalescent COVID-19. The cDNA or gDNA used as material had been derived from T cells, B-cell-depleted T cells, or PBMCs.

The V segment lost 1 base and the J segment 2 bases; nucleotides outside the gene matches: 1. The germline CDR1 and CDR2 sequences are LNHNV and YYDKDF (reference sequence). There are 14 residues in the CDR3. Per the original methods: Researchers report that nucleated cell counts were estimated from reference gene primer amplification. Sequenced by immunoSEQ multiplex PCR; TCRdb stores in-frame clones only, minus some. V and J calls and clone size follow that table, whereas D and trimming were derived from the DNA. In the table there are some 96,000 clones, more than 75% of which are singletons. The sequencing input was peripheral blood. This chain connects TRBV15 to TRBJ2-5, with TRBD2 matching over 7 bases. The clonotype comes from a human donor in a cohort sampled during active COVID-19. This CDR3 reads CATSRGLAQETQYF. The CDR3 coding sequence is TGTGCCACCAGCAGAGGACTAGCTCAAGAGACCCAGTACTTC.